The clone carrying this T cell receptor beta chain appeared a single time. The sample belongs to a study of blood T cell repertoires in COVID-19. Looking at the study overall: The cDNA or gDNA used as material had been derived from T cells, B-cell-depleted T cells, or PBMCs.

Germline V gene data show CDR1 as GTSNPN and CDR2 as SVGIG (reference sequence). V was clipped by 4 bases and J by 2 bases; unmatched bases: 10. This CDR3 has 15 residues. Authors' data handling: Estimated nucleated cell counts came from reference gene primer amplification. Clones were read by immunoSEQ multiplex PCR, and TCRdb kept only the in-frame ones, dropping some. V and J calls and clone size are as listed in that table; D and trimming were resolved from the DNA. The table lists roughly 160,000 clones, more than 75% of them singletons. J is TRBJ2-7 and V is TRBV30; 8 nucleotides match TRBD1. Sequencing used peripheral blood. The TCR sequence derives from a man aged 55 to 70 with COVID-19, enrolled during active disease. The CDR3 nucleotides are TGTGCCTGGACCCAGGGTGACAGGGGCCCCTACGAGCAGTACTTC. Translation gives CAWTQGDRGPYEQYF.